This TCR beta chain derives from a study of molecular identifiers for immune sequencing clone quantification. This clonotype was seen repeatedly, ten times or more. Using its own MiXCR run on the PCR reads, TCRdb lists one record per CDR3 protein. The table has approximately 680,000 distinct CDR3 sequences, about 25% seen once. The CDR3 totals 13 residues. Germline V gene sequence: CDR1 KGHDR, CDR2 SFDVKD. The V segment lost 6 bases and the J segment 6 bases; nucleotides outside the gene matches: 2. The clonotype comes from a human donor in good health. Some libraries in this study had Jurkat cell RNA spiked in. Sequencing input: naive CD8+ T cells from blood, with Jurkat cell RNA spiked in. As to subset: FACS-sorted CD8+CD4-CCR7+CD45RA+ naive T cells. The chain couples TRBV24-1 to TRBJ1-5; TRBD1 matches 9 bases. CDR3 sequence: CATSTGGGQPQHF. Written as DNA, the CDR3 is TGTGCCACCAGTACAGGGGGCGGTCAGCCCCAGCATTTT.